This TCR beta chain originates from a study of blood T cell repertoires in COVID-19. This clone has just one count. Using immunoSEQ multiplex PCR, the repertoire was profiled, and TCRdb retains in-frame clones only, with some absent. In the table there are about 360,000 clones, 65% to 90% of which are singletons. The CDR3 runs 15 residues. From germline, CDR1 is SNHLY and CDR2 FYNNEI. The V gene lost 1 base and the J gene lost 7 bases, with 17 bases spanning the gap. The sequence was collected from a woman aged 60-75 years with COVID-19, enrolled during active disease. Material: peripheral blood. This chain joins TRBV2 and TRBJ2-7, with D unresolved. This CDR3 reads CASSEGEYSRVEQYF. The CDR3 DNA follows: TGTGCCAGCAGTGAAGGCGAATACTCACGGGTAGAGCAGTACTTC.